Here is one TCR beta chain with its context. The sample originates from a study of blood T cell repertoires in COVID-19. Across the study: Sites across the United States, Italy and Spain contributed samples from acute and convalescent COVID-19. T cells, B-cell-depleted T cells, or PBMCs provided the cDNA or gDNA that served as material.

Original methodology: Amplification with reference gene primers provided the estimates of nucleated cell counts. Method: immunoSEQ multiplex PCR; TCRdb's copy keeps in-frame clones and lacks some. That table gives V, J and clone size, and the DNA gave D and trimming. The sample has roughly 26,000 clones; about 90% are singletons. The sequence derives from a human donor with active COVID-19. The donor label of this sample is uncertain. The specimen was peripheral blood.

The CDR3 protein is CSVEDVFFWESSNYGYTF. In DNA, the CDR3 is TGCAGCGTTGAGGATGTTTTTTTTTGGGAGTCCTCAAACTATGGCTACACCTTC. The chain combines TRBV29-1 with TRBJ1-2; no clear D. V was trimmed by 3 bases and J by 2 bases, leaving 25 bases between them. Germline V CDR1 and CDR2: SQVTM, ANQGSEA. CDR3 length: 18 amino acids.